The 7 T cell receptor beta chains reported below all come from one sample, sequenced in a study of T cell responses to AZD1222 COVID-19 vaccine. Measured with immunoSEQ multiplex PCR; TCRdb has only the in-frame clones, and not every one. Among some 140,000 clones listed, 88% were seen once. Sequencing was performed on peripheral blood, taken on day 0 of AZD1222 vaccination. The receptor source for this set is an adult in good health.

V gene TRBV4-1 combines with J gene TRBJ1-3, with D possibly TRBD1 on 6 matching bases. The V gene lost 1 base and the J gene lost 0 bases, with 16 bases spanning the gap. The CDR3 spans 18 residues. Germline-derived CDR1 and CDR2 are MGHRA and YSYEKL. CDR3 nucleotides: TGCGCCAGCAGCCAAGGAAACGCAGGGGTAAGCTCTGGAAACACCATATATTTT. Translating gives CASSQGNAGVSSGNTIYF.

V gene TRBV19 combines with J gene TRBJ2-6; the match to TRBD1 covers 8 bases. This CDR3 contains 16 residues. V shed 11 bases and J 0 bases; nucleotides not matched to a gene: 9. Germline V CDR1 and CDR2: LNHDA, SQIVND (reference sequence). CDR3 sequence: CASGQGAISGANVLTF. CDR3 in DNA: TGTGCCTCGGGGCAGGGGGCAATCTCTGGGGCCAACGTCCTGACTTTC.

V gene TRBV21-1 combines with J gene TRBJ2-7; no DNA check was done on the table's D call, TRBD1. TRBV21-1 is a pseudogene locus. This CDR3 is 18 amino acids long. The CDR3 DNA follows: TGTGCCAGCAGCACCATATTGGGACAGGGAGGGTTGGCATGCGAGCAGTACTTC. Residues: CASSTILGQGGLACEQYF.

About this clone itself: Other nucleotide sequences in the sample specify the same CDR3. This sequence joins TRBV9 and TRBJ2-2; D is uncertain. Germline V gene lookup returns CDR1 SGDLS and CDR2 YYNGEE. The CDR3 covers 15 residues. Trimming pared 2 bases from V and 1 base from J, leaving 9 bases between. The CDR3 is CASSVGTVNTGELFF. CDR3 in DNA: TGTGCCAGCAGCGTGGGAACGGTGAACACCGGGGAGCTGTTTTTT.

This clone was recorded a few times. The chain employs TRBV7-8 and TRBJ1-1; maybe TRBD1 (6 bases). V lost 0 bases, J lost 4 bases, and 15 bases lay in between. The CDR3 runs to 16 residues. The germline gives CDR1 SGHVS, CDR2 FQNEAQ. The DNA of the CDR3 is TGTGCCAGCAGCTTAGCATCACAGGGAGGAATCACTGAAGCTTTCTTT. Residues: CASSLASQGGITEAFF.

The V gene is TRBV2, the J gene TRBJ2-7, with D possibly matching TRBD2 (5 bases). In germline, CDR1 is SNHLY, CDR2 FYNNEI. V lost 7 bases and J lost 3, with 13 bases in between. The CDR3 covers 13 residues. CDR3: CASKEDSNYEQYF. Written as DNA, the CDR3 is TGTGCCAGCAAGGAGGACTCTAACTACGAGCAGTACTTC.

The rearrangement joins TRBV4-1 to TRBJ2-2, with TRBD1 matching over 9 bases. The CDR3 is 16 residues long. V lost 2 bases and J lost 3; bases outside the gene matches: 4. From germline, CDR1 is MGHRA and CDR2 YSYEKL. The CDR3, as DNA: TGCGCCAGCAGCCAACTGACAGGGGGATACACCGGGGAGCTGTTTTTT. The encoded protein is CASSQLTGGYTGELFF.